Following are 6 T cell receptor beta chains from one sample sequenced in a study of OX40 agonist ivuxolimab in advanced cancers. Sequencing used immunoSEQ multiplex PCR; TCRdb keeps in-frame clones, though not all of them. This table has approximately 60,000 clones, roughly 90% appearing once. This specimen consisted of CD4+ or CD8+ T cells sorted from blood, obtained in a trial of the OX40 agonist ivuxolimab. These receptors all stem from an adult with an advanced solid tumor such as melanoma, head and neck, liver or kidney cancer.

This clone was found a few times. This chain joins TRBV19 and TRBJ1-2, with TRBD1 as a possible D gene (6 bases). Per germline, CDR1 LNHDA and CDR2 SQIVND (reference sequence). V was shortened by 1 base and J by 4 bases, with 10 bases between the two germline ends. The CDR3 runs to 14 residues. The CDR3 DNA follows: TGTGCCAGTAGTATAGGCAACAGGGTCTATGGCTACACCTTC. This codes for CASSIGNRVYGYTF. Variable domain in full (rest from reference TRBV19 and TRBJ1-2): DGGITQSPKYLFRKEGQNVTLSCEQNLNHDAMYWYRQDPGQGLRLIYYSQIVNDFQKGDIAEGYSVSREKKESFPLTVTSAQKNPTAFYLCASSIGNRVYGYTFGSGTRLTVV.

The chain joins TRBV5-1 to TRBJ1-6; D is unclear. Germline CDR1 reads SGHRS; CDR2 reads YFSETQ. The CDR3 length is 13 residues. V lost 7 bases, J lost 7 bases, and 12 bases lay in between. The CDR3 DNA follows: TGCGCCAGCCGTCTGGTCTTGAATTCACCCCTCCACTTT. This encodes CASRLVLNSPLHF.

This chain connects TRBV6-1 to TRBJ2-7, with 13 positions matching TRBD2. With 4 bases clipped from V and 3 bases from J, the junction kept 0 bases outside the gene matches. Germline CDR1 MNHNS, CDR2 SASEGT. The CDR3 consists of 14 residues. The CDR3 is CASSGLAGGYEQYF. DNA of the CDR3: TGTGCCAGCAGTGGACTAGCGGGGGGCTACGAGCAGTACTTC.

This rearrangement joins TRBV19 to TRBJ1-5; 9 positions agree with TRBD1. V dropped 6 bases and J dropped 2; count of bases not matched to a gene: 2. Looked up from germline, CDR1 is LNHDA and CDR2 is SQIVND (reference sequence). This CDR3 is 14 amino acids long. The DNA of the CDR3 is TGTGCCAGTAGAAGGGACAGGGGCAATCAGCCCCAGCATTTT. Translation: CASRRDRGNQPQHF.

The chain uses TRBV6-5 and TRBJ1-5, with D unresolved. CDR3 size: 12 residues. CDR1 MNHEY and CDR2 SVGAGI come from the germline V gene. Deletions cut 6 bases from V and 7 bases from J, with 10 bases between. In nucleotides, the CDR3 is TGTGCCAGCAGCTCCCCAGGACAGCCCCAGCATTTT. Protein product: CASSSPGQPQHF.

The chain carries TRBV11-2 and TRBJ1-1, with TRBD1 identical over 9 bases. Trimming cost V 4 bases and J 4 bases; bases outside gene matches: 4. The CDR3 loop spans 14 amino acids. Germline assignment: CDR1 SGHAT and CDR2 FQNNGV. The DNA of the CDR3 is TGTGCCAGCAGCTCCCGACAGGGGGGCACTGAAGCTTTCTTT. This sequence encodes CASSSRQGGTEAFF. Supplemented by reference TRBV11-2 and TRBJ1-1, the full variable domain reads EAGVAQSPRYKIIEKRQSVAFWCNPISGHATLYWYQQILGQGPKLLIQFQNNGVVDDSQLPKDRFSAERLKGVDSTLKIQPAKLEDSAVYLCASSSRQGGTEAFFGQGTRLTVV.